Listed below are T cell receptor beta chains from one sample, sequenced in a study of monozygotic twins with inflammatory bowel disease. With the 5' RACE reads reprocessed, TCRdb shows one record per CDR3 protein and no DNA. The sample includes a few hundred thousand distinct CDR3 sequences. Sequences were obtained from blood. These receptors came from a human donor with ulcerative colitis or Crohn's disease, or a healthy co-twin of an affected twin (not recorded which). The CDR3 runs from the conserved cysteine through the conserved F or W. Fields, in order: J gene, V gene, CDR3 protein.

TRBJ1-1 TRBV20-1 CSAREGSVNTEAFF
TRBJ1-6 TRBV5-1 CASSQSTGSWDSPLHF
TRBJ2-3 TRBV7-8 CASSSSLLGQGTTDTQYF
TRBJ2-1 TRBV20-1 CSARDMTGPYNEQFF
TRBJ1-6 TRBV7-3 CASSIRDRGSPLHF
TRBJ1-2 TRBV27 CASSENANLGHLQGYTF
TRBJ2-7 TRBV6-1 CAGSNTWTGNYEQYF
TRBJ1-6 TRBV7-6 CASSFGGSYNSPLHF
TRBJ2-7 TRBV7-2 CASSSGLGYEQYF
TRBJ1-5 TRBV2 CASRHKVQGERQPQHF
TRBJ2-1 TRBV7-2 CASSLDGSPYNEQFF
TRBJ1-2 TRBV18 CASSPAARNYGYTF
TRBJ2-7 TRBV18 CASSPAGRRAYEQYF
TRBJ2-3 TRBV4-3 CASSLIPDGFSTDTQYF
TRBJ1-5 TRBV7-2 CASSPYRTGGGQPQHF
TRBJ2-7 TRBV12-3/TRBV12-4 CASSSGQGAAYEQYF
TRBJ1-2 TRBV11-2 CASIPPADNYGYTF
TRBJ2-1 TRBV6-2/TRBV6-3 CASSSRTSRHEQFF
TRBJ1-4 TRBV20-1 CSANEGEEKLFF
TRBJ1-1 TRBV18 CASSPQLGNMNTEAFF
TRBJ2-1 TRBV24-1 CATSDSTGGYNEQFF
TRBJ1-6 TRBV7-2 CASSTPGGSRATLHF
TRBJ1-2 TRBV6-6 CASSYGGGYGYTF
TRBJ2-3 TRBV28 CATSLWAGGSTDTQYF
TRBJ2-5 TRBV4-2 CASSQALSAGSQETQYF
TRBJ2-2 TRBV5-1 CASSLVRPNTGELFF
TRBJ2-2 TRBV11-2 CASPLRGELFF
TRBJ1-4 TRBV4-1 CASSQGQRATNEKLFF
TRBJ1-6 TRBV4-1 CASSRDRALYNSPLHF
TRBJ2-2 TRBV12-3/TRBV12-4 CASSPWTGGRTGELFF
TRBJ1-1 TRBV7-9 CASRGGTANTEAFF
TRBJ1-1 TRBV5-4 CASSFPGTGNTEAFF
TRBJ2-3 TRBV29-1 CSAGGTGIRTDTQYF
TRBJ1-1 TRBV27 CASSLRRLNTEAFF
TRBJ2-3 TRBV18 CASSPGSTPTDTQYF
TRBJ2-7 TRBV25-1 CASSEPIGGKQYF
TRBJ2-3 TRBV7-3 CASSLTQGTDTQYF
TRBJ1-2 TRBV5-1 CASSLDGGGNGYTF
TRBJ2-7 TRBV10-3 CAISESLNSYEQYF
TRBJ2-1 TRBV5-6 CASSWAGTTKTNEQFF
TRBJ2-7 TRBV28 CASRLRGEQYF
TRBJ2-6 TRBV6-5 CASSYSQHPGANVLTF
TRBJ2-5 TRBV7-8 CAGSVSGGYQETQYF
TRBJ2-3 TRBV7-2 CASSLTGFTDTQYF
TRBJ2-5 TRBV11-2 CASTDRGLPETQYF
TRBJ2-7 TRBV4-2 CASSPDKIPGRSYEQYF
TRBJ2-5 TRBV7-8 CASSPTTGGKETQYF
TRBJ2-7 TRBV5-1 CASSLVSGDYEQYF
TRBJ1-2 TRBV7-9 CASSHLGGSNYGYTF
TRBJ2-4 TRBV7-8 CASSLGTVRNIQYF
TRBJ1-2 TRBV20-1 CSAWRGYQSYTF
TRBJ2-7 TRBV18 CASSGGDRGPSYEQYF
TRBJ2-1 TRBV7-9 CASSLSGGVFNEQFF
TRBJ2-3 TRBV29-1 CSVVRGYSTDTQYF